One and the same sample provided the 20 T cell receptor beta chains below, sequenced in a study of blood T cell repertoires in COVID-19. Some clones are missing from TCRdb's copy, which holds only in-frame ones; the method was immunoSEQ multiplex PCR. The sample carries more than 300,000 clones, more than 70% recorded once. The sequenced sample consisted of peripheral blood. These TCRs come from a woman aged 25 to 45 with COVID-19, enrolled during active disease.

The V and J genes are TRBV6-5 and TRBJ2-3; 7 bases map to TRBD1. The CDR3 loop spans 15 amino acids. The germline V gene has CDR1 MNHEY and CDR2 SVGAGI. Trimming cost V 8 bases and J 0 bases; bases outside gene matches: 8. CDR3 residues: CASSLDRTSTDTQYF. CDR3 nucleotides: TGTGCCAGCTCCCTGGACAGGACTAGCACAGATACGCAGTATTTT.

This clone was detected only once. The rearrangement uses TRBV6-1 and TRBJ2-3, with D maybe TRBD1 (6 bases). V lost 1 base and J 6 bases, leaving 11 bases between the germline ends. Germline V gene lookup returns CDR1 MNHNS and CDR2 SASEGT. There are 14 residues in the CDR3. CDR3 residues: CASSEEAGVDTQYF. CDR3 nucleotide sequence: TGTGCCAGCAGTGAAGAGGCAGGGGTCGATACGCAGTATTTT.

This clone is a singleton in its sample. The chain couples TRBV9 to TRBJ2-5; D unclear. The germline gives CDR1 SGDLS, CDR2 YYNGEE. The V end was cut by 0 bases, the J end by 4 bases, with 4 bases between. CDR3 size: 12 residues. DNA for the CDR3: TGTGCCAGCAGCGTAGGCGGAGAGACCCAGTACTTC. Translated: CASSVGGETQYF. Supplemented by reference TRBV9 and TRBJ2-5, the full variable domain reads DSGVTQTPKHLITATGQRVTLRCSPRSGDLSVYWYQQSLDQGLQFLIQYYNGEERAKGNILERFSAQQFPDLHSELNLSSLELGDSALYFCASSVGGETQYFGPGTRLLVL.

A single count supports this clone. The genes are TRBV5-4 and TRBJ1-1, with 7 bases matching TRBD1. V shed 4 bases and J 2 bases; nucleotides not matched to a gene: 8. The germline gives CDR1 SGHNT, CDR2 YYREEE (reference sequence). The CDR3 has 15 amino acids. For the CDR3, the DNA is TGTGCCAGCAGCCCGCGGACAGGCGTAAACACTGAAGCTTTCTTT. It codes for CASSPRTGVNTEAFF. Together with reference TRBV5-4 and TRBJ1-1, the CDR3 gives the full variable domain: ETGVTQSPTHLIKTRGQQVTLRCSSQSGHNTVSWYQQALGQGPQFIFQYYREEENGRGNFPPRFSGLQFPNYSSELNVNALELDDSALYLCASSPRTGVNTEAFFGQGTRLTVV.

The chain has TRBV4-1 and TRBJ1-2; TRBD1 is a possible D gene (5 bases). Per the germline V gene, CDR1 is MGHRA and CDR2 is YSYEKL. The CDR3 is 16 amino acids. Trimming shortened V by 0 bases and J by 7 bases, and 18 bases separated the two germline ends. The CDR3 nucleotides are TGCGCCAGCAGCCAAGATCGGGCAGGGAGGAGAGGTGGCTACACCTTC. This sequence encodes CASSQDRAGRRGGYTF.

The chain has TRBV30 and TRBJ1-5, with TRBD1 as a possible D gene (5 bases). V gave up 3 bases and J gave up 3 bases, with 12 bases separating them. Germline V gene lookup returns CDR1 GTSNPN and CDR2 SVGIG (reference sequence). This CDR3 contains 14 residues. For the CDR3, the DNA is TGTGCCTGGAGGGGGACGGGGGACAATCAGCCCCAGCATTTT. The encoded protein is CAWRGTGDNQPQHF. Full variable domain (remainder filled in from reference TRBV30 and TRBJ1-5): SQTIHQWPATLVQPVGSPLSLECTVEGTSNPNLYWYRQAAGRGLQLLFYSVGIGQISSEVPQNLSASRPQDRQFILSSKKLLLSDSGFYLCAWRGTGDNQPQHFGDGTRLSIL.

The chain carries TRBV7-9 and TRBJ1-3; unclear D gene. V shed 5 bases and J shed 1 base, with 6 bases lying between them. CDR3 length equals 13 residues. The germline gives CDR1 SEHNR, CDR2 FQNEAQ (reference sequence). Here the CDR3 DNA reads TGTGCCAGCAGCCGCAGTTCTGGAAACACCATATATTTT. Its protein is CASSRSSGNTIYF.

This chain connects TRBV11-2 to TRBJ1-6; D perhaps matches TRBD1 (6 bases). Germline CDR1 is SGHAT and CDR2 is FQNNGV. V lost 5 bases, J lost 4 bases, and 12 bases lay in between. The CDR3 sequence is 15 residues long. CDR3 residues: CASSLTGLYNSPLHF. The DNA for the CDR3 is TGTGCCAGCAGCCTAACAGGGCTTTATAATTCACCCCTCCACTTT.

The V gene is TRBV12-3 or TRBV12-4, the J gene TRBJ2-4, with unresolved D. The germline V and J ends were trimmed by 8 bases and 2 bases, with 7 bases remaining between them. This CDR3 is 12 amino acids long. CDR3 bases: TGTGCCAGCGGAGCGTCCAAAAACATTCAGTACTTC. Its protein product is CASGASKNIQYF.

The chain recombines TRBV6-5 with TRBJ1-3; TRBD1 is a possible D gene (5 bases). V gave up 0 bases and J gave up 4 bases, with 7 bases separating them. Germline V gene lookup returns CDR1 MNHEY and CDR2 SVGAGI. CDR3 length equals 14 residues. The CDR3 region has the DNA TGTGCCAGCAGTTACTCAGGGGTCGGAAACACCATATATTTT. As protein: CASSYSGVGNTIYF.

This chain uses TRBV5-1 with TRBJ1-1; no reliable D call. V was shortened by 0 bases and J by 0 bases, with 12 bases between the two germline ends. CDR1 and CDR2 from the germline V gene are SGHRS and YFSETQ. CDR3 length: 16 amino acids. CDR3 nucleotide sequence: TGCGCCAGCAGCTTGGGAGACATCGACATGAACACTGAAGCTTTCTTT. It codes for CASSLGDIDMNTEAFF.

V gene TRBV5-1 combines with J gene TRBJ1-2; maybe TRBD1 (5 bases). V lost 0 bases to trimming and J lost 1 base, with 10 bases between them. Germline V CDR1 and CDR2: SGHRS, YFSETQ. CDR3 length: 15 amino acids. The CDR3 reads CASSLGQNFNYGYTF. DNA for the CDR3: TGCGCCAGCAGCTTGGGACAGAACTTTAACTATGGCTACACCTTC.

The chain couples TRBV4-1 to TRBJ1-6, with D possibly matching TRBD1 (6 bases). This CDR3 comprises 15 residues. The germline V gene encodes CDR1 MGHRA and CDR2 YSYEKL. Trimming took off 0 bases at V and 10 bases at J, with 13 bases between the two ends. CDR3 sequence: CASSQEKQGSSPLHF. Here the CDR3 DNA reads TGCGCCAGCAGCCAAGAAAAACAGGGATCATCACCCCTCCACTTT.

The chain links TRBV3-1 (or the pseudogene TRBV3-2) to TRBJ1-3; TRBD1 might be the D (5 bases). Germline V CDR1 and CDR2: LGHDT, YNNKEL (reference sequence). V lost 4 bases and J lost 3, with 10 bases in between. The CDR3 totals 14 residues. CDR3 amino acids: CASSLQGGGNTIYF. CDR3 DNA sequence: TGTGCCAGCAGCCTCCAGGGCGGTGGAAACACCATATATTTT.

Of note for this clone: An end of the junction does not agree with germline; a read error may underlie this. The CDR3 spells CASRLGAGAGNTIYF. As DNA, the CDR3 is TGTGCCAGCAGATTAGGGGCGGGGGCCGGAAACACCATATATTTT. The chain combines TRBV7-2 with TRBJ1-3; maybe TRBD1 (6 bases). Germline assignment: CDR1 SGHTA and CDR2 FQGNSA. This CDR3 spans 15 amino acids.

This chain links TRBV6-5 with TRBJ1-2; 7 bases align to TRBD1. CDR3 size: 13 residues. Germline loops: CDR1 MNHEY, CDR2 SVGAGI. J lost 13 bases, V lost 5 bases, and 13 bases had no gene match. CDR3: CASSTPGQLSGTF. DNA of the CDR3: TGTGCCAGCAGTACACCGGGACAGCTGTCGGGCACCTTC.

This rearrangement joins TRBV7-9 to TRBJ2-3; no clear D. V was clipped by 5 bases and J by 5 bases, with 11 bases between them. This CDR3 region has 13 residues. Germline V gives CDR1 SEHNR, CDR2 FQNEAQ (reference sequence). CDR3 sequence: CASSLPPLDTQYF. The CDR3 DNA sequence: TGTGCCAGCAGCCTCCCCCCACTAGATACGCAGTATTTT.

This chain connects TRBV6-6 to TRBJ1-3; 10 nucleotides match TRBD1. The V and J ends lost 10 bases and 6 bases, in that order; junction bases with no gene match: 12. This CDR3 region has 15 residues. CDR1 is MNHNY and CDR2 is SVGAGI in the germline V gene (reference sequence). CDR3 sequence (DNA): TGTGCCACCCGGGACAGGGGAGGGGCAAAAAACACCATATATTTT. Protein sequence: CATRDRGGAKNTIYF.

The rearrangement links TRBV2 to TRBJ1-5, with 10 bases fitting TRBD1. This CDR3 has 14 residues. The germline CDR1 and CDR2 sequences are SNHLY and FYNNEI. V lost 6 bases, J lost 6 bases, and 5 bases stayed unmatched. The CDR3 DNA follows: TGTGCCAGCAGCCTGGACAGGGGGGGTCAGCCCCAGCATTTT. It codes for CASSLDRGGQPQHF.

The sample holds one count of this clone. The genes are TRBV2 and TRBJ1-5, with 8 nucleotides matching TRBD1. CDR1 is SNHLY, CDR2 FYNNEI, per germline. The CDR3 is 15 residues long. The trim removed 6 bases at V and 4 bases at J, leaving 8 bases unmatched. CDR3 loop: CASRDDRGRNQPQHF. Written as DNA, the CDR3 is TGTGCCAGCAGGGACGACAGGGGACGGAATCAGCCCCAGCATTTT.